This T cell receptor (beta chain) was identified in a study of T-cell reconstitution after alpha-beta-depleted transplantation in children (dated by TCRdb to about 2016). About the study as a whole: The study quantitatively tracked T-cell immune reconstitution after TCRalphabeta/CD19-depleted allogeneic hematopoietic cell transplantation in children using TCR repertoire profiling.

The junction shows trimming of 2 bases on V and 4 bases on J, plus 20 bases between the germline ends. Reading from cysteine to phenylalanine, the CDR3 counts 17 amino acids. The only DNA kept is the CDR3, 51 bases in frame from the first base. CDR1 and CDR2 (SEHNR, FQNEAQ) derive from the germline V gene (reference sequence). Libraries were prepared through PCR. Sequencing was carried out with an Illumina HiSeq 2500. To normalize quantification of the TCRbeta repertoire, the TCR libraries were built with molecular barcoding that relied on unique molecular identifiers. TCRdb trimmed public reads at Q25 via fastp, called clones via MiXCR and kept in-frame beta chains. CDR3 protein sequences are deduplicated, and each keeps its most common genes and DNA. This sample comprises 200,000 to 300,000 distinct CDR3 sequences, around 12% of them detected only once. In total, the top ten clones hold roughly 2.6% of the sample.

This clonotype was recorded at least ten times. Its antigen remains undetermined. One base away there is no much larger clone; base qualities are not given. The receptor was derived from a human donor who donated a stem cell graft to a child with acute lymphoblastic leukemia. The specimen was PBMCs from the stem cell graft donor, collected from the stem cell graft. The chain is made from TRBV7-9 and TRBJ2-5; perhaps TRBD2 is the D gene, with 7 bases matching. The CDR3 amino acid sequence is: CASSLRAGEGDSETQYF. The nucleotides are TGTGCCAGCAGCTTACGCGCAGGGGAGGGAGATTCAGAGACCCAGTACTTC.